The 23 T cell receptor beta chains listed next were all sequenced from one sample in a study of T cell responses to AZD1222 COVID-19 vaccine. Clones were sequenced by immunoSEQ multiplex PCR, and TCRdb holds only the in-frame ones, with some missing. The sample gives approximately 120,000 clones, around 90% of which show up once; 5% to 5.5% is in the top ten. This specimen consisted of peripheral blood, obtained on day 0 of AZD1222 vaccination. These receptors all come from an adult in good health.

The chain couples TRBV7-9 to TRBJ1-4; the D gene is possibly TRBD1 (5 bases). The CDR3 spans 13 residues. V lost 1 base and J 8 bases, leaving 8 bases between the germline ends. The V gene's germline CDR1 is SEHNR and CDR2 FQNEAQ (reference sequence). The CDR3 DNA reads TGTGCCAGCAGCTTAGTCGGGGCGGAAAAACTGTTTTTT. Translation gives CASSLVGAEKLFF.

To note about this clone: Other DNA sequences of this sample code for an identical CDR3. The rearrangement uses TRBV5-4 and TRBJ2-7; D unresolved. The CDR3 spans 15 residues. From germline, CDR1 is SGHNT and CDR2 YYREEE (reference sequence). Trimming cost V 0 bases and J 0 bases, with 10 bases left between them. CDR3 in amino acids: CASSLVGGDSYEQYF. DNA of the CDR3: TGTGCCAGCAGCTTGGTGGGCGGAGACTCCTACGAGCAGTACTTC.

This rearrangement joins TRBV11-2 to TRBJ2-7; perhaps TRBD1 as D (7 bases). The CDR3 is made up of 17 amino acids. Trimming cost V 1 base and J 3 bases, with 19 bases left between them. Germline V gene lookup returns CDR1 SGHAT and CDR2 FQNNGV. The chain's CDR3 is CASSLGRGQGGRYEQYF. In DNA form, the CDR3 reads TGTGCCAGCAGCTTAGGTCGGGGGCAGGGGGGTCGCTACGAGCAGTACTTC.

The rearrangement joins TRBV11-2 to TRBJ2-7; D possibly corresponds to TRBD2 (5 bases). CDR1 and CDR2 (germline): SGHAT, FQNNGV. V was shortened by 4 bases and J by 3 bases, with 10 bases between the two germline ends. This CDR3 has 13 amino acids. CDR3 protein: CASSSTRVYEQYF. The CDR3 region has the DNA TGTGCCAGCAGCTCGACGAGGGTCTACGAGCAGTACTTC.

This rearrangement joins TRBV4-2 to TRBJ1-3; 7 nucleotides match TRBD1. CDR3 size: 19 residues. Trimming cost V 2 bases and J 2 bases; bases outside gene matches: 15. Germline V gene sequence: CDR1 LGHNA, CDR2 YNFKEQ. The CDR3 DNA reads TGTGCCAGCAGCCAATTAAGGGACAGCCTTACCGAAACTGGAAACACCATATATTTT. Translating gives CASSQLRDSLTETGNTIYF.

This rearrangement joins TRBV3-1 (or the pseudogene TRBV3-2) to TRBJ2-3, with D possibly matching TRBD2 (6 bases). V gave up 4 bases and J gave up 0 bases, with 17 bases separating them. The germline CDR1 and CDR2 sequences are LGHDT and YNNKEL (reference sequence). CDR3 length: 17 amino acids. In DNA, the CDR3 is TGTGCCAGCAGCCCCTTCCCTAGCGTCCCTAGCACAGATACGCAGTATTTT. Protein sequence: CASSPFPSVPSTDTQYF.

The chain joins TRBV2 to TRBJ1-4; possibly TRBD1 for D (5 bases). V was pared by 5 bases and J by 8 bases, with 18 bases between. The CDR3 runs 15 residues. Germline V lookup: CDR1 SNHLY, CDR2 FYNNEI. The CDR3 DNA sequence: TGTGCCAGCAGTTTCACGGGGCGCGGGGGGGAAAAACTGTTTTTT. This gives the protein CASSFTGRGGEKLFF.

The rearrangement uses TRBV5-1 and TRBJ1-1; 7 nucleotides line up with TRBD1. Germline-derived CDR1 and CDR2 are SGHRS and YFSETQ. The CDR3 totals 17 residues. Unmatched junction bases numbered 8, after V lost 0 bases and J lost 0 bases. CDR3: CASSLVVTGMVNTEAFF. As DNA, the CDR3 is TGCGCCAGCAGCTTGGTAGTGACAGGGATGGTGAACACTGAAGCTTTCTTT.

This chain connects TRBV7-9 to TRBJ1-1; no definite D call. Trimming cost V 6 bases and J 3 bases, with 11 bases left between them. The CDR3 sequence is 13 residues long. The germline CDR1 and CDR2 sequences are SEHNR and FQNEAQ (reference sequence). The CDR3 bases are TGTGCCAGCAGGCCACTTCTGGACACTGAAGCTTTCTTT. Protein sequence: CASRPLLDTEAFF.

The rearrangement uses TRBV5-4 and TRBJ1-2, with a possible D match to TRBD1 (5 bases). This CDR3 contains 15 residues. V was clipped by 4 bases and J by 2 bases, with 15 bases between them. Per the germline V gene, CDR1 is SGHNT and CDR2 is YYREEE (reference sequence). CDR3 DNA sequence: TGTGCCAGCAGCCCATCGGGACCGACGAACTATGGCTACACCTTC. Its protein product is CASSPSGPTNYGYTF.

The CDR3 DNA reads TGTGCCAGCAGCAACCGTAGCAGCCAGATCACAGATACGCAGTATTTT. This gives the protein CASSNRSSQITDTQYF. The chain carries TRBV6-2 or TRBV6-3 and TRBJ2-3, with unresolved D. V lost 6 bases to trimming and J lost 2 bases, with 18 bases between them. The germline gives CDR1 MNHEY, CDR2 SVGEGT. The CDR3 is made up of 16 amino acids.

The genes are TRBV19 and TRBJ1-1; 10 bases fit TRBD1. Germline V gene sequence: CDR1 LNHDA, CDR2 SQIVND (reference sequence). The ends lost 6 bases at V and 4 bases at J; junction bases unmatched: 8. This CDR3 has 15 amino acids. DNA of the CDR3: TGTGCCAGTAGAGACACGGGACAGGGGATCACTGAAGCTTTCTTT. It is translated as CASRDTGQGITEAFF.

The CDR3 region is CASSLDRLGANEQYF. For the CDR3, the DNA is TGTGCCAGCAGCTTAGATCGGCTAGGGGCGAACGAGCAGTACTTC. The J gene is TRBJ2-7, the V gene TRBV7-2; D perhaps matches TRBD1 (5 bases). Trimming pared 1 base from V and 5 bases from J, leaving 15 bases between. CDR1 is SGHTA and CDR2 is FQGNSA in the germline V gene. The CDR3 has 15 residues.

This CDR3 reads CASSYSRDDQPQHF. The CDR3 bases are TGTGCCAGCAGTTACTCGCGAGACGATCAGCCCCAGCATTTT. The J gene is TRBJ1-5, the V gene TRBV6-2 or TRBV6-3; no clear D gene. This CDR3 comprises 14 residues. V was shortened by 0 bases and J by 5 bases, with 8 bases between the two germline ends. Germline loops: CDR1 MNHEY, CDR2 SVGEGT.

V is TRBV21-1 and J is TRBJ1-4. TRBV21-1 is tagged as a pseudogene. This CDR3 spans 15 amino acids. CDR3 nucleotide sequence: TGTGCCAGCAGCAAAGGGGGGGACCCTAATGAAAAACTGTTTTTT. It encodes CASSKGGDPNEKLFF.

This clone was seen only once. The chain uses TRBV4-2 and TRBJ2-5; D possibly corresponds to TRBD1 (7 bases). Trimming cost V 2 bases and J 3 bases, with 16 bases left between them. Germline values: CDR1 LGHNA, CDR2 YNFKEQ. This CDR3 comprises 16 residues. As DNA, the CDR3 is TGTGCCAGCAGCCAAACCCGGCGCAGGGGGGAAGAGACCCAGTACTTC. Its translation is CASSQTRRRGEETQYF.

This chain connects TRBV11-2 to TRBJ2-3, with TRBD2 matching 8 bases. The CDR3 covers 14 residues. In germline, CDR1 is SGHAT, CDR2 FQNNGV. Unmatched junction bases numbered 1, after V lost 1 base and J lost 4 bases. The CDR3 nucleotides read TGTGCCAGCAGCTTAGGCGGGGGGTCAGATACGCAGTATTTT. Protein: CASSLGGGSDTQYF.

The chain combines TRBV5-1 with TRBJ1-1; D perhaps matches TRBD1 (6 bases). The CDR3 runs 16 residues. Germline assignment: CDR1 SGHRS and CDR2 YFSETQ. V gave up 7 bases and J gave up 0 bases, with 19 bases separating them. CDR3 nucleotide sequence: TGCGCCAGCCGCTCAGATCCGGGACACCTGAACACTGAAGCTTTCTTT. This translates into CASRSDPGHLNTEAFF.

This chain links TRBV11-2 with TRBJ2-3; TRBD2 aligns across 10 bases. This CDR3 is 17 amino acids long. Germline CDR1 and CDR2: SGHAT and FQNNGV. Trimming cost V 2 bases and J 1 base; bases outside gene matches: 6. The CDR3 region is CASSLRGAGGGTDTQYF. The CDR3 bases are TGTGCCAGCAGCTTAAGAGGAGCGGGAGGGGGCACAGATACGCAGTATTTT.

The rearrangement joins TRBV5-6 to TRBJ1-1; TRBD1 agrees at 7 bases. Germline CDR1 SGHDT, CDR2 YYEEEE. The V gene end was trimmed by 4 bases and the J gene end by 4 bases; junction bases not matched to a gene: 4. The CDR3 length is 13 residues. The CDR3, as DNA: TGTGCCAGCAGCACACAGGGGTCCACTGAAGCTTTCTTT. As protein: CASSTQGSTEAFF.

This chain links TRBV28 with TRBJ1-3, with TRBD1 matching over 9 bases. Germline lookup yields CDR1 MDHEN and CDR2 SYDVKM. The J segment lost 7 bases and the V segment lost 4 bases, leaving 5 bases of the junction unmatched. The CDR3 covers 14 residues. The CDR3 nucleotides are TGTGCCAGCAGTTACGGGGACAGGGTGAACACCATATATTTT. This translates into CASSYGDRVNTIYF.

As to this clone: Additional DNA sequences in this sample encode the identical CDR3. The rearrangement joins TRBV5-4 to TRBJ1-2; D gene uncertain. The V end lost 0 bases, the J end lost 4 bases, and 4 bases lay between the germline ends. The V gene's germline CDR1 is SGHNT and CDR2 YYREEE (reference sequence). This CDR3 is built from 12 residues. This chain's CDR3 is CASSLDSYGYTF. DNA for the CDR3: TGTGCCAGCAGCTTGGACAGCTATGGCTACACCTTC. The whole variable domain, remainder taken from reference TRBV5-4 and TRBJ1-2, is ETGVTQSPTHLIKTRGQQVTLRCSSQSGHNTVSWYQQALGQGPQFIFQYYREEENGRGNFPPRFSGLQFPNYSSELNVNALELDDSALYLCASSLDSYGYTFGSGTRLTVV.

This chain uses TRBV21-1 with TRBJ2-7; the D segment call TRBD1 is taken from the table without a DNA check. TRBV21-1 corresponds to a pseudogene. This CDR3 comprises 16 residues. CDR3 nucleotides: TGTGCCAGCAGCCGGAGCCGGGACAGAATTTACTACGAGCAGTACTTC. It codes for CASSRSRDRIYYEQYF.